At least ten counts were recorded for the clone carrying this TCR beta chain. The sample is drawn from a study of T cell repertoires in cytomegalovirus infection. Each CDR3 protein gets one entry after TCRdb re-called the reads with MiXCR. The data hold about 130,000 distinct CDR3 sequences, with less than 9.5% observed a single time. This sequence was found in a human donor in good health (CMV status not recorded). Some clones in this sample may be carry-over from other donors' samples. Sequencing used PBMCs.

The CDR3 nucleotides read TGTGCCAGCAGTCGGGACGTGAACACTGAAGCTTTCTTT. It yields the protein CASSRDVNTEAFF. The chain has TRBV14 and TRBJ1-1; D is perhaps TRBD1 (5 bases). The germline CDR1 and CDR2 sequences are SGHDN and FVKESK. There are 13 residues in the CDR3. V lost 6 bases to trimming and J lost 0 bases, with 8 bases between them.